What follows are 20 T cell receptor beta chains derived from one specimen sequenced in a study of monozygotic twins with inflammatory bowel disease. After re-calling the 5' RACE reads, TCRdb lists one entry per CDR3 protein, DNA absent. This sample's table has 350,000 to 550,000 distinct CDR3 sequences. The specimen was blood. The receptors were gathered from a human donor with ulcerative colitis or Crohn's disease, or a healthy co-twin of an affected twin (not recorded which).

CDR3 protein: CASSLLAGDGGEQFF. The gene calls are TRBV12-3 or TRBV12-4 and TRBJ2-1; absent DNA, TCRdb's TRBD2 call cannot be checked. This CDR3 region has 15 residues.

This rearrangement joins TRBV4-2 to TRBJ2-1. CDR1 is LGHNA, CDR2 YNFKEQ, per germline. The CDR3 runs to 15 residues. CDR3 loop: CASSQDLVGGNEQFF.

The chain recombines TRBV5-6 with TRBJ2-1. This CDR3 spans 15 amino acids. CDR1 is SGHDT and CDR2 is YYEEEE in the germline V gene. CDR3 region: CASSLVQAVYNEQFF. Full variable domain (rest looked up from reference TRBV5-6 and TRBJ2-1): DAGVTQSPTHLIKTRGQQVTLRCSPKSGHDTVSWYQQALGQGPQFIFQYYEEEERQRGNFPDRFSGHQFPNYSSELNVNALLLGDSALYLCASSLVQAVYNEQFFGPGTRLTVL.

This chain joins TRBV12-3 or TRBV12-4 and TRBJ1-5; no DNA is available, so the TRBD1 call from TCRdb remains unchecked. The CDR3 loop spans 17 amino acids. The chain's CDR3 is CASSARVGLGRPQPQHF.

The J gene is TRBJ2-1, the V gene TRBV18. The CDR3 extends over 13 amino acids. Looked up from germline, CDR1 is KGHSH and CDR2 is LQKENI. The CDR3 loop reads CASSRQGYNEQFF.

The gene calls are TRBV5-1 and TRBJ2-1; the TRBD2 assignment by TCRdb is unverifiable without DNA. Germline-derived CDR1 and CDR2 are SGHRS and YFSETQ. There are 15 residues in the CDR3. CDR3 residues: CASSLPLSGSDEQFF.

Here the CDR3 reads CAWSVRGTSTDTQYF. V is TRBV30 and J is TRBJ2-3; the TCRdb call, TRBD1, lacks DNA for checking. The CDR3 length is 15 residues. Germline values: CDR1 GTSNPN, CDR2 SVGIG (reference sequence).

The chain joins TRBV6-1 to TRBJ2-2; TCRdb proposes TRBD2, but this gene call is untestable without DNA. This CDR3 region has 16 residues. Germline CDR1 and CDR2: MNHNS and SASEGT. This CDR3 reads CASSERGRVTTGELFF.

The CDR3 sequence: CASSPQGPTSSDIQYF. This chain links TRBV7-9 with TRBJ2-4; lacking DNA, the TRBD2 call made by TCRdb goes unchecked. The CDR3 spans 16 residues. Per germline, CDR1 SEHNR and CDR2 FQNEAQ (reference sequence).

This rearrangement joins TRBV6-1 to TRBJ1-2; no DNA is available, so the TRBD1 call from TCRdb remains unchecked. This CDR3 contains 14 residues. Germline loops: CDR1 MNHNS, CDR2 SASEGT. The CDR3 loop is CASSPLGQTYGYTF.

CDR3 loop: CASSQGMGNQPQHF. This chain connects TRBV3-1 to TRBJ1-5. The germline gives CDR1 LGHDT, CDR2 YNNKEL (reference sequence). There are 14 residues in the CDR3.

The V call is TRBV5-1, the J call TRBJ1-2; TCRdb indicates TRBD1, and absent DNA this call remains unverified. The CDR3 covers 14 residues. CDR1 SGHRS and CDR2 YFSETQ come from the germline V gene. CDR3 in amino acids: CASSLRAPTYGYTF.

The V gene is TRBV29-1, the J gene TRBJ2-2. CDR1 is SQVTM, CDR2 ANQGSEA, per germline. The CDR3 is 13 residues long. The CDR3 loop is CSVDRLNTGELFF.

This chain joins TRBV5-1 and TRBJ2-3; without DNA, the TCRdb call of TRBD1 cannot be checked. This CDR3 has 16 amino acids. CDR1 and CDR2 (germline): SGHRS, YFSETQ. The CDR3: CASSTQGARGTDTQYF.

This sequence joins TRBV9 and TRBJ2-3; without DNA, the TCRdb call of TRBD1 cannot be checked. The CDR3 loop spans 13 amino acids. Germline CDR1 reads SGDLS; CDR2 reads YYNGEE. This chain's CDR3 is CASSGDITDTQYF.

The chain links TRBV5-1 to TRBJ2-2; the TCRdb D gene call, TRBD2, has no DNA to confirm it. The CDR3 extends over 16 amino acids. Germline values: CDR1 SGHRS, CDR2 YFSETQ. The CDR3 reads CASSLVADKNTGELFF. The full variable domain, rest sourced from reference TRBV5-1 and TRBJ2-2, is KAGVTQTPRYLIKTRGQQVTLSCSPISGHRSVSWYQQTPGQGLQFLFEYFSETQRNKGNFPGRFSGRQFSNSRSEMNVSTLELGDSALYLCASSLVADKNTGELFFGEGSRLTVL.

V usage is TRBV16 and J usage is TRBJ1-4; TCRdb returns TRBD1, unconfirmable since there is no DNA. Looked up from germline, CDR1 is KGHSY and CDR2 is FQNENV. This CDR3 has 15 amino acids. CDR3 amino acids: CASSQTSTGNEKLFF.

The V gene is TRBV20-1, the J gene TRBJ2-7; TCRdb's D call of TRBD2 is untestable without DNA. CDR3 length: 17 amino acids. Germline V gene lookup returns CDR1 DFQATT and CDR2 SNEGSKA (reference sequence). The CDR3 spells CSARDRASTSGRNEQYF.

The chain recombines TRBV5-1 with TRBJ2-3; with no DNA, the TCRdb D assignment of TRBD1 cannot be verified. Germline V gene data show CDR1 as SGHRS and CDR2 as YFSETQ. The CDR3 is made up of 17 amino acids. CDR3 residues: CASMPGSIRLGTGTQYF.

This rearrangement joins TRBV7-3 to TRBJ2-1. CDR1 SGHTA and CDR2 FQGTGA come from the germline V gene. This CDR3 is 13 amino acids long. The CDR3 sequence is CASSLSKNYEQFF.